This entry lists 19 T cell receptor beta chains sequenced from one sample in a study of regulatory T cells in long-lasting Graves disease. Construction of the TCR beta libraries employed iRepertoire HTBI primers in conjunction with Arm-PCR of CDR3 regions. MiXCR, run by TCRdb on the multiplex PCR reads, gives a single entry per CDR3 protein. The table shows roughly 300,000 distinct CDR3 sequences, with 22% occurring only once. Regarding time point: persistent/refractory GD, antithyroid drugs over 5 years with positive TRAb. Construction of the TCR library relied on RNA isolated from PBMCs. The sample was peripheral blood mononuclear cells (PBMCs), taken when the disease was refractory, from a patient treated with antithyroid drugs. These receptor sequences come from a female donor with Graves disease.

This clonotype showed up many times. The genes are TRBV10-3 and TRBJ1-2; TRBD1 agrees at 10 bases. From germline, CDR1 is ENHRY and CDR2 SYGVKD. With 5 bases clipped from V and 6 bases from J, the junction kept 3 bases outside the gene matches. The CDR3 covers 13 residues. CDR3 sequence (DNA): TGTGCCATCAGTATGACAGGGGGCAATGGCTACACCTTC. Translating it yields CAISMTGGNGYTF.

This clonotype has ten or more counts. This sequence joins TRBV2 and TRBJ1-1; D is unclear. Germline lookup yields CDR1 SNHLY and CDR2 FYNNEI. The CDR3 is made up of 14 amino acids. V lost 3 bases and J 1 base, leaving 9 bases between the germline ends. The CDR3 DNA reads as TGTGCCAGCAGTGACAACCTTGGGAACACTGAAGCTTTCTTT. Translated: CASSDNLGNTEAFF. The complete variable domain, with remaining parts taken from reference TRBV2 and TRBJ1-1, reads EPEVTQTPSHQVTQMGQEVILRCVPISNHLYFYWYRQILGQKVEFLVSFYNNEISEKSEIFDDQFSVERPDGSNFTLKIRSTKLEDSAMYFCASSDNLGNTEAFFGQGTRLTVV.

This clonotype showed up just a few times. V is TRBV7-9 and J is TRBJ2-2; 8 nucleotides align to TRBD2. Germline assignment: CDR1 SEHNR and CDR2 FQNEAQ (reference sequence). This CDR3 comprises 17 residues. J lost 0 bases, V lost 5 bases, and 8 bases had no gene match. CDR3 DNA sequence: TGTGCCAGCAGCGCCGGGGGGGCGGACACGAACACCGGGGAGCTGTTTTTT. Protein product: CASSAGGADTNTGELFF.

This sequence joins TRBV19 and TRBJ2-7; the match to TRBD2 covers 7 bases. CDR3 length equals 16 residues. The V gene's germline CDR1 is LNHDA and CDR2 SQIVND (reference sequence). V shed 2 bases and J 0 bases; nucleotides not matched to a gene: 7. This chain's CDR3 is CASSISSGGYSYEQYF. The CDR3 DNA is TGTGCCAGTAGTATAAGTTCGGGAGGCTACTCCTACGAGCAGTACTTC.

This clonotype was detected many times. This chain joins TRBV2 and TRBJ1-3; D is ambiguous. Per germline, CDR1 SNHLY and CDR2 FYNNEI. V was shortened by 7 bases and J by 4 bases, with 14 bases between the two germline ends. The CDR3 runs 14 residues. CDR3 residues: CASTLAGSGNTIYF. In DNA, the CDR3 is TGTGCCAGCACCCTAGCGGGTTCGGGAAACACCATATATTTT.

CDR3 DNA sequence: TGTGCCAGCAGCCTATTGGGGGATACGCAGTATTTT. Protein sequence: CASSLLGDTQYF. The gene calls are TRBV7-2 and TRBJ2-3; D not certain. Trimming left V 5 bases short and J 6 bases short, with 9 bases between. This CDR3 is 12 amino acids long. CDR1 and CDR2 from the germline V gene are SGHTA and FQGNSA.

This clonotype was observed a handful of times. This chain links TRBV30 with TRBJ1-5; the D is unclear. V lost 2 bases, J lost 0 bases, and 11 bases lay in between. Germline V gives CDR1 GTSNPN, CDR2 SVGIG (reference sequence). CDR3 length: 15 residues. The DNA for the CDR3 is TGTGCCTGGAGTAAAGGGTCTGATAGCAATCAGCCCCAGCATTTT. Its protein is CAWSKGSDSNQPQHF.

V gene TRBV20-1 combines with J gene TRBJ2-3; possibly TRBD2 for D (5 bases). From germline, CDR1 is DFQATT and CDR2 SNEGSKA (reference sequence). V was clipped by 3 bases and J by 6 bases, with 19 bases between them. The CDR3 spans 15 residues. The CDR3 region is CSARGTRAAVDTQYF. The CDR3 region has the DNA TGCAGTGCTAGGGGAACTAGGGCCGCCGTGGATACGCAGTATTTT.

The DNA for the CDR3 is TGTGCCAGCAGCTTCGAGGTCACAGATACGCAGTATTTT. Protein sequence: CASSFEVTDTQYF. The chain combines TRBV7-2 with TRBJ2-3; no firm D call. There are 13 residues in the CDR3. Germline CDR1 SGHTA, CDR2 FQGNSA. Trimming left V 3 bases short and J 2 bases short, with 6 bases between.

The sample holds a few counts of this clonotype. The genes are TRBV5-1 and TRBJ2-5; a weak D match, TRBD1 (6 bases). The CDR3 totals 14 residues. Germline V gene lookup returns CDR1 SGHRS and CDR2 YFSETQ. Deletions cut 6 bases from V and 4 bases from J, with 16 bases between. CDR3 in DNA: TGCGCCAGCACCCGGGACAATCTGAGAGAGACCCAGTACTTC. The encoded protein is CASTRDNLRETQYF.

The chain has TRBV30 and TRBJ2-7; TRBD1 is a possible D gene (6 bases). The V gene lost 1 base and the J gene lost 7 bases, with 17 bases spanning the gap. CDR3 length equals 14 residues. Germline V lookup: CDR1 GTSNPN, CDR2 SVGIG (reference sequence). The CDR3 loop reads CAWSGTGLTWEQYF. In DNA, the CDR3 is TGTGCCTGGAGTGGTACAGGGTTAACATGGGAGCAGTACTTC.

V usage is TRBV6-2 or TRBV6-3 and J usage is TRBJ2-5; tentatively, D is TRBD2 (6 bases). Germline V CDR1 and CDR2: MNHEY, SVGEGT. The CDR3 spans 14 residues. Trimming stripped 4 bases from V and 2 bases from J, with 11 bases between. In DNA form, the CDR3 reads TGTGCCAGCAGTTCCGGGACTGAGCAAGAGACCCAGTACTTC. Protein sequence: CASSSGTEQETQYF.

The chain couples TRBV7-2 to TRBJ1-6; 7 bases align to TRBD1. CDR3 length: 14 residues. The V segment lost 5 bases and the J segment 10 bases; nucleotides outside the gene matches: 8. The germline V gene has CDR1 SGHTA and CDR2 FQGNSA. CDR3 nucleotides: TGTGCCAGCAGCCTAGGACAGGCGGGCTCACCCCTCCACTTT. Protein: CASSLGQAGSPLHF.

The V gene is TRBV10-3, the J gene TRBJ2-7; D remains unclear. Germline CDR1 reads ENHRY; CDR2 reads SYGVKD. The V end lost 0 bases, the J end lost 4 bases, and 4 bases lay between the germline ends. This CDR3 contains 12 residues. The DNA of the CDR3 is TGTGCCATCAGTGAGTCCGGATACGAGCAGTACTTC. Its protein product is CAISESGYEQYF.

This clonotype was observed at least ten times. The rearrangement uses TRBV11-2 and TRBJ1-2, with D perhaps TRBD1 (5 bases). Germline V gene data show CDR1 as SGHAT and CDR2 as FQNNGV. This CDR3 spans 15 amino acids. The V gene lost 6 bases and the J gene lost 0 bases, with 14 bases spanning the gap. The chain's CDR3 is CASRFQGNSNYGYTF. The CDR3 nucleotides are TGTGCCAGCAGGTTCCAGGGCAACTCTAACTATGGCTACACCTTC.

In regard to this clonotype: An end of the junction differs from the germline gene, which may be a read error. The rearrangement uses TRBV24-1 and TRBJ2-3, with 7 bases fitting TRBD2. Germline loops: CDR1 KGHDR, CDR2 SFDVKD. This CDR3 contains 16 residues. CDR3 in amino acids: CATSDPAEGRADTRYF. CDR3 nucleotides: TGTGCCACCAGTGATCCCGCGGAGGGGAGGGCAGATACGCGGTATTTT.

This clonotype occurred once. The chain is built from TRBV20-1 and TRBJ2-1, with TRBD2 as a possible D gene (6 bases). The CDR3 sequence is 17 residues long. V dropped 0 bases and J dropped 3 bases, with 18 bases sitting between them. CDR1 is DFQATT and CDR2 is SNEGSKA in the germline V gene (reference sequence). DNA of the CDR3: TGCAGTGCTAGAGATGTAGGCGGCGCGGGGATCTACAATGAGCAGTTCTTC. Its translation is CSARDVGGAGIYNEQFF.

In its sample, this clonotype was seen many times. J is TRBJ2-5 and V is TRBV20-1; TRBD2 is a possible D gene (6 bases). The CDR3 runs 12 residues. V gave up 2 bases and J gave up 4 bases, with 8 bases separating them. Germline CDR1 is DFQATT and CDR2 is SNEGSKA (reference sequence). The CDR3 DNA is TGCAGTGCTAGATGGCGGGGAGAGACCCAGTACTTC. This sequence encodes CSARWRGETQYF.

This clonotype has more than one count but fewer than ten. The CDR3: CASSSQNNYGYTF. CDR3 in DNA: TGTGCCAGCAGTTCGCAGAATAACTATGGCTACACCTTC. The chain has TRBV6-2 or TRBV6-3 and TRBJ1-2; D uncertain. The germline CDR1 and CDR2 sequences are MNHEY and SVGEGT. Deletions cut 4 bases from V and 1 base from J, with 7 bases between. CDR3 length equals 13 residues.